A single sample gave rise to the 6 T cell receptor beta chains below, sequenced in a study of PD-1 blockade in classical Hodgkin lymphoma. As to time point: cycle 4 day 1 (C4D1), after less than seven weeks of nivolumab. Every patient relapsed after autologous stem cell transplantation, and brentuximab vedotin exposure varied. Sequencing was performed with immunoSEQ multiplex PCR; in TCRdb, only in-frame clones are kept and a portion is missing. This table has tens of thousands of clones, about four fifths appearing once. The specimen was peripheral blood mononuclear cells (PBMCs), collected before the fourth cycle of nivolumab. The receptor source for this set is a human donor with classical Hodgkin lymphoma.

The rearrangement uses TRBV7-2 and TRBJ2-7; 15 bases are a match to TRBD2. Germline loops: CDR1 SGHTA, CDR2 FQGNSA. The CDR3 spans 13 residues. V lost 5 bases to trimming and J lost 12 bases; unmatched junction nucleotides: 5. The chain's CDR3 is CASSTGLAGGAYF. CDR3 nucleotides: TGTGCCAGCAGCACGGGACTAGCGGGGGGAGCGTACTTC.

The chain employs TRBV28 and TRBJ1-1; TRBD1 might be the D (5 bases). The V gene lost 3 bases and the J gene lost 2 bases, with 13 bases spanning the gap. CDR3 size: 15 residues. Germline CDR1 is MDHEN and CDR2 is SYDVKM. This chain's CDR3 is CASSFRGRGNTEAFF. CDR3 sequence (DNA): TGTGCCAGCAGTTTCCGGGGACGGGGAAACACTGAAGCTTTCTTT.

The chain combines TRBV11-2 with TRBJ2-7; TRBD1 matches 9 bases. The V gene end was trimmed by 1 base and the J gene end by 9 bases; junction bases not matched to a gene: 7. There are 14 residues in the CDR3. Germline CDR1 reads SGHAT; CDR2 reads FQNNGV. The CDR3 region has the DNA TGTGCCAGCAGCTTAGCGGGGACAGGGCTCGCGCAGTACTTC. Translated, it gives CASSLAGTGLAQYF.

CDR3 residues: CASSVASGSGNTIYF. Written as DNA, the CDR3 is TGTGCCAGCAGCGTAGCATCAGGATCTGGAAACACCATATATTTT. This chain uses TRBV9 with TRBJ1-3; D is undetermined. This CDR3 region has 15 residues. V shed 0 bases and J shed 1 base, with 8 bases lying between them. Germline-derived CDR1 and CDR2 are SGDLS and YYNGEE.

This clone was seen more than once but under ten times. The genes are TRBV5-1 and TRBJ2-1, with 9 bases aligning to TRBD1. The CDR3 spans 15 residues. Germline lookup yields CDR1 SGHRS and CDR2 YFSETQ. The V and J ends lost 4 bases and 6 bases, in that order; junction bases with no gene match: 8. CDR3 coding DNA: TGCGCCAGCAGCCCAAGGGGACAGGGTCGCAATGAGCAGTTCTTC. Its protein is CASSPRGQGRNEQFF.

The chain is built from TRBV5-6 and TRBJ1-2, with 9 positions matching TRBD1. V shed 4 bases, J shed 8 bases, and the junction held 9 bases outside the gene matches. The germline V gene encodes CDR1 SGHDT and CDR2 YYEEEE. The CDR3 consists of 14 residues. The CDR3 DNA reads TGTGCCAGCAGCCGGGGACAGGGAGCGCGAGGCTACACCTTC. Protein sequence: CASSRGQGARGYTF.